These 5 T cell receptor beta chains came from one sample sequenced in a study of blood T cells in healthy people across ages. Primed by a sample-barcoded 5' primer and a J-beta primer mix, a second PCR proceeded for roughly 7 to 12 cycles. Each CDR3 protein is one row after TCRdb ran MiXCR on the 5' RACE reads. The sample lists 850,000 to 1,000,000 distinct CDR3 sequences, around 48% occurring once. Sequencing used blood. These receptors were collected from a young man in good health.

The CDR3 nucleotides read TGTGCCAGCAGCTTGGGGGGCCAAGGTAACACAGATACGCAGTATTTT. Translation: CASSLGGQGNTDTQYF. The V call is TRBV5-5, the J call TRBJ2-3, with D perhaps TRBD1 (5 bases). This CDR3 region has 16 residues. Germline V lookup: CDR1 SGHKS, CDR2 YYEKEE (reference sequence). Trimming took off 0 bases at V and 2 bases at J, with 13 bases between the two ends. Full variable domain (outside the CDR3, taken from reference TRBV5-5 and TRBJ2-3): DAGVTQSPTHLIKTRGQQVTLRCSPISGHKSVSWYQQVLGQGPQFIFQYYEKEERGRGNFPDRFSARQFPNYSSELNVNALLLGDSALYLCASSLGGQGNTDTQYFGPGTRLTVL.

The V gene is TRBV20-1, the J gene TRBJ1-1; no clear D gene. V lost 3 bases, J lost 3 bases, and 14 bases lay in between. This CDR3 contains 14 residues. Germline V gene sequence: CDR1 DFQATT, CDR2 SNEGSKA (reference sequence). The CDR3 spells CSARLRYWDTEAFF. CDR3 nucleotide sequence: TGCAGTGCTAGGCTCAGGTATTGGGACACTGAAGCTTTCTTT.

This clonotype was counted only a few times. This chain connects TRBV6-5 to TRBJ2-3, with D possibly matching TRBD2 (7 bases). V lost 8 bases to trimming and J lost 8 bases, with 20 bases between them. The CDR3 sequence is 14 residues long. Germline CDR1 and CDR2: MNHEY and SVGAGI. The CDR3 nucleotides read TGTGCCAGCTTACAAGCTGGGGGGGCGAGTACGCAGTATTTT. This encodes CASLQAGGASTQYF.

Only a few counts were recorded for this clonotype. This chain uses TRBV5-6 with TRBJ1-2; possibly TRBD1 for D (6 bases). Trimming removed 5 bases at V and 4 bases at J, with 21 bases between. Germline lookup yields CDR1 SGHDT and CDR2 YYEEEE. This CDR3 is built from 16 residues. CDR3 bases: TGTGCCAGCAGTGACCGGAAGGGCAGGGGCGCCTATGGCTACACCTTC. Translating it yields CASSDRKGRGAYGYTF.

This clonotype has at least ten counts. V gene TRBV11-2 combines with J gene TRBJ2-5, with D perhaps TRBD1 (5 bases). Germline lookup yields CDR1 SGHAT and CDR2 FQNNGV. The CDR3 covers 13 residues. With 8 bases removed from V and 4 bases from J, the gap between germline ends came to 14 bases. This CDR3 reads CASCGHSGETQYF. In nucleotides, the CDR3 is TGTGCCAGCTGTGGACACTCGGGAGAGACCCAGTACTTC.